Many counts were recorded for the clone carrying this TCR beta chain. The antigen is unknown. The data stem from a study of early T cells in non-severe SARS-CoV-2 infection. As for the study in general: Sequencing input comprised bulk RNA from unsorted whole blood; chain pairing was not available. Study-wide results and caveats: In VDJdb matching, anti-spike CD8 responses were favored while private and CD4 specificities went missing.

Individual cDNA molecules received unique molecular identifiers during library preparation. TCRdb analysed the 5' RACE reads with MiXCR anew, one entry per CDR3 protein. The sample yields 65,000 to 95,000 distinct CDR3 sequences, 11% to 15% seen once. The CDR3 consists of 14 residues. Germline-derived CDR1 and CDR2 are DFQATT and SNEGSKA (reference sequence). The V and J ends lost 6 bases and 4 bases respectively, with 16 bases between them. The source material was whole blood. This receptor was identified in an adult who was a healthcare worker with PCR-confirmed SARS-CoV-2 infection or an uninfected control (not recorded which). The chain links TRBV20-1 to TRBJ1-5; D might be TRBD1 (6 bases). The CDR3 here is CSAQTGGENQPQHF. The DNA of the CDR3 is TGCAGTGCCCAGACGGGGGGCGAAAATCAGCCCCAGCATTTT.